This entry features one TCR beta chain sequence. There are a few counts of this clonotype. No cognate antigen has been identified for it. No qualities accompany the bases; no much larger clone lies one base away. The sample originates from a study of CD8 T cells in ankylosing spondylitis (dated by TCRdb to the late 2010s). Some background on the complete study: T cell receptor beta repertoires were profiled in healthy donors and ankylosing spondylitis patients so that disease-linked TCR variants could be found. Samples of peripheral blood were taken, and for ankylosing spondylitis patients, synovial fluid was collected as well. In total, the full study cohort was made up of 95 to 110 healthy donors and roughly 27 ankylosing spondylitis patients. Results and caveats for the whole study, not just this receptor: The disease-linked clones were reported to be significantly enriched in matched synovial fluid samples from ankylosing spondylitis patients. The disease-linked clones showed a CD8+ phenotype and occurred at relatively low frequencies in peripheral blood. Some motif variants had previously been reported in the synovial fluid and blood of reactive arthritis patients, which suggests shared mechanisms of disease initiation. A TCR beta motif made up of several highly homologous amino acid variants appeared to be characteristic of blood from ankylosing spondylitis patients.

The sequencer was an Illumina HiSeq 2500. Quantitative 5'-RACE with molecular barcodes was used to prepare TCR beta libraries. Per the original workflow: To identify disease-linked TCR variants, a new computational method was used, one built on a probabilistic model of VDJ rearrangement. The public reads were reprocessed in TCRdb via fastp at Q25 and MiXCR, keeping in-frame beta chains. Entries are consolidated by CDR3 protein sequence, retaining the most common genes and DNA. TCRdb's processing, not the authors' own work, is the source of the V and J calls. The sample records over 150,000 distinct CDR3 sequences, around 13% of which are singletons. 16% of the sample lies in the top ten. The sequencing sample was made of blood, either unsorted or a sorted T cell fraction (not recorded which). The receptor was isolated from a male donor with ankylosing spondylitis or in good health (not recorded which).

The CDR3 protein is CASSYLAGQLYGYTF. DNA sequence: TGTGCCAGCAGTTACCTGGCGGGGCAGCTCTATGGCTACACCTTC. The chain employs TRBV6-5 and TRBJ1-2, with TRBD1 as a weak D call on 5 bases. The germline V gene yields MNHEY for CDR1 and SVGAGI for CDR2. The junction shows trimming of 2 bases on V and 4 bases on J, plus 14 bases between the germline ends. From the cysteine through the phenylalanine, the CDR3 covers 15 amino acids. Only the CDR3 region is kept as DNA, spanning 45 bases read in frame from base 1.